Given below is one T cell receptor (beta chain) in context. Using immunoSEQ multiplex PCR, the repertoire was profiled, and TCRdb retains in-frame clones only, with some absent. The data show tens of thousands of clones, with about nine tenths seen just once and approximately 0.35% held by the top ten. This specimen comes from a study of T cell changes during pregnancy in multiple sclerosis. Trimming took 6 bases from V and 0 from J, leaving 11 bases between them. This CDR3 has 14 amino acids. CDR1 MNHEY and CDR2 SMNVEV come from the germline V gene (reference sequence). The sequence was obtained from a female donor in good health, enrolled as a control in a pregnancy study. The genes are TRBV27 and TRBJ1-2; D perhaps matches TRBD1 (6 bases). The material was CD4+ T cells from peripheral blood mononuclear cells, obtained after pregnancy. For the CDR3, the DNA is TGTGCCAGCAGACAGGGCCCGACTAACTATGGCTACACCTTC. Protein: CASRQGPTNYGYTF.